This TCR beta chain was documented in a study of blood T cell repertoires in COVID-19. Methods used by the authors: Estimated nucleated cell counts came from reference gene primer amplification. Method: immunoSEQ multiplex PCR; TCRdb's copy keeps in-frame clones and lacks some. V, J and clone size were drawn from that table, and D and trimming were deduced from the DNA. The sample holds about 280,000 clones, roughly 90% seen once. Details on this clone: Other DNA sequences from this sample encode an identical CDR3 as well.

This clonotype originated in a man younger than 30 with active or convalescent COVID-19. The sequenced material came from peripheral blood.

The CDR3 protein is CASSPDSNYGYTF. The CDR3 bases are TGTGCCAGCAGTCCTGACAGTAACTATGGCTACACCTTC. The chain recombines TRBV2 with TRBJ1-2; D may be TRBD1 (5 bases). Per the germline V gene, CDR1 is SNHLY and CDR2 is FYNNEI. V was trimmed by 5 bases and J by 1 base, leaving 8 bases between them. The CDR3 runs 13 residues.